This TCR beta chain was identified during a study of blood T cell repertoires in COVID-19. For the study at large: The study drew acute and convalescent COVID-19 samples from the United States, Italy and Spain. Nucleic acid was either cDNA or gDNA, and it came from T cells, B-cell-depleted T cells, or PBMCs.

Original analysis: Amplification of reference gene primers provided the estimated nucleated cell counts. The data were produced by immunoSEQ multiplex PCR, yet TCRdb's version contains in-frame clones alone and is incomplete. V and J calls and clone size are copied from that table; D and trimming were computed from the DNA. The sample contains about 190,000 clones, 88% of which appear only once. V lost 5 bases and J lost 5; bases outside the gene matches: 8. Per the germline V gene, CDR1 is KGHSH and CDR2 is LQKENI. The CDR3 contains 14 residues. The clonotype comes from a woman aged 40 to 55 who had recovered from COVID-19. The genes are TRBV18 and TRBJ2-7, with TRBD2 matching over 8 bases. Sequenced: peripheral blood. The CDR3 sequence: CASSTAGRADEQYF. The CDR3, as DNA: TGTGCCAGCTCAACCGCCGGGAGGGCCGACGAGCAGTACTTC.